This note documents a single T cell receptor (beta chain) sequence. One junction end does not reproduce the germline sequence, and a read error may be involved. This sample is part of a study of T cells in Graves' hyperthyroidism and ophthalmopathy. Regions amplified from RNA transcripts were the TCR beta CDR3 regions. A set of HTBI primers served as the primers for a first-round RT-PCR of the TCR CDR3. MiXCR, run by TCRdb on the multiplex PCR reads, gives a single entry per CDR3 protein. This sample yields around 520,000 distinct CDR3 sequences, of which around a quarter are seen a single time; 10% to 12% belongs to the top ten. Looked up from germline, CDR1 is LGHNA and CDR2 is YSLEER. The CDR3 has 13 residues.

V and J are TRBV4-3 and TRBJ2-7, with 10 bases lining up with TRBD1. The sequencing input was blood. The clonotype originates from a woman aged 25-40 years with Graves' ophthalmopathy. The CDR3, as DNA: TGCGCCAGCAGCCAATATTACCGGGACAGGGGAAACTTC. Protein: CASSQYYRDRGNF.